Listed here are 8 T cell receptor beta chains from one sample, sequenced in a study of shared clonotypes between healthy human individuals. Terminally differentiated effector memory CD45RA+ cells were left out of the naive CD8 fraction, which was CD45RO-negative and positively selected for CCR7. Repertoires were generated with immunoSEQ multiplex PCR, while TCRdb's copy carries only in-frame clones and drops some. This sample yields roughly 2.1 million clones, of which 93% are seen a single time; roughly 1.7% belongs to the top ten. The sequencing input was naive CD8+ T cells from PBMCs. The receptors stem from a man aged 18 to 29 in good health. Some clones in this sample may be carry-over from other donors' samples.

The gene calls are TRBV27 and TRBJ1-1; D gene unclear. This CDR3 has 14 residues. V was cut by 6 bases and J by 1 base, with 12 bases left in between. Germline lookup yields CDR1 MNHEY and CDR2 SMNVEV (reference sequence). Written as DNA, the CDR3 is TGTGCCAGCAGGGAGGCAGATTGGAACACTGAAGCTTTCTTT. It specifies CASREADWNTEAFF.

This rearrangement joins TRBV7-6 to TRBJ1-1; 9 bases are a match to TRBD1. This CDR3 contains 14 residues. J gave up 6 bases and V 7 bases, and 9 bases lay outside the gene matches. Germline CDR1 reads SGHVS; CDR2 reads FNYEAQ. The CDR3 sequence: CASTTGTGSAEAFF. DNA for the CDR3: TGTGCCAGCACCACCGGGACAGGGAGTGCTGAAGCTTTCTTT. Supplemented by reference TRBV7-6 and TRBJ1-1, the full variable domain reads GAGVSQSPRYKVTKRGQDVALRCDPISGHVSLYWYRQALGQGPEFLTYFNYEAQQDKSGLPNDRFSAERPEGSISTLTIQRTEQRDSAMYRCASTTGTGSAEAFFGQGTRLTVV.

The chain joins TRBV4-1 to TRBJ2-4; TRBD1 matches 9 bases. CDR1 is MGHRA, CDR2 YSYEKL, per germline. The CDR3 length is 14 residues. V trimming: 5 bases; J trimming: 7 bases; junction bases outside the gene matches: 6. CDR3 loop: CASSEVGQGNIQYF. For the CDR3, the DNA is TGCGCCAGCAGCGAGGTCGGACAGGGGAACATTCAGTACTTC.

The chain carries TRBV25-1 and TRBJ2-7; tentatively, D is TRBD2 (6 bases). Germline CDR1 and CDR2: MGHDK and SYGVNS. This CDR3 has 13 amino acids. V shed 5 bases and J shed 3 bases, with 11 bases lying between them. Here the CDR3 DNA reads TGTGCCAGCAGTAGCCCCGGGGGCTACGAGCAGTACTTC. Its translation: CASSSPGGYEQYF.

The chain employs TRBV9 and TRBJ2-2; 9 bases match TRBD1. Germline V gives CDR1 SGDLS, CDR2 YYNGEE. CDR3 length: 18 amino acids. Trimming cost V 3 bases and J 5 bases; bases outside gene matches: 14. DNA of the CDR3: TGTGCCAGCAGCGACCGGGACAGGGTCTTGGTTCGGACCGGGGAGCTGTTTTTT. It translates to CASSDRDRVLVRTGELFF.

A note on this clone: Other DNA variants within this sample encode the same CDR3. The chain employs TRBV27 and TRBJ2-7, with D perhaps TRBD2 (6 bases). This CDR3 region has 13 residues. Trimming stripped 6 bases from V and 4 bases from J, with 13 bases between. Germline-derived CDR1 and CDR2 are MNHEY and SMNVEV (reference sequence). The CDR3 nucleotides are TGTGCCAGCAGCCCTCGGACTACGTACGAGCAGTACTTC. As protein: CASSPRTTYEQYF.

This clone occurred a few times. The V gene is TRBV19, the J gene TRBJ1-1, with 9 positions matching TRBD1. The CDR3 spans 15 residues. Per germline, CDR1 LNHDA and CDR2 SQIVND (reference sequence). Trimming removed 3 bases from V and 3 bases from J; junction bases left unmatched: 5. CDR3 sequence reads: CASSIGTGLDTEAFF. DNA of the CDR3: TGTGCCAGTAGTATCGGGACAGGGTTGGACACTGAAGCTTTCTTT. Variable domain in full (rest from reference TRBV19 and TRBJ1-1): DGGITQSPKYLFRKEGQNVTLSCEQNLNHDAMYWYRQDPGQGLRLIYYSQIVNDFQKGDIAEGYSVSREKKESFPLTVTSAQKNPTAFYLCASSIGTGLDTEAFFGQGTRLTVV.

The chain employs TRBV27 and TRBJ2-1, with TRBD1 matching 8 bases. V was clipped by 4 bases and J by 2 bases; unmatched bases: 4. CDR1 is MNHEY and CDR2 is SMNVEV in the germline V gene (reference sequence). The CDR3 extends over 15 amino acids. The CDR3 coding sequence is TGTGCCAGCAGTTCTCAGGGGGCCGCCTACAATGAGCAGTTCTTC. This translates into CASSSQGAAYNEQFF.